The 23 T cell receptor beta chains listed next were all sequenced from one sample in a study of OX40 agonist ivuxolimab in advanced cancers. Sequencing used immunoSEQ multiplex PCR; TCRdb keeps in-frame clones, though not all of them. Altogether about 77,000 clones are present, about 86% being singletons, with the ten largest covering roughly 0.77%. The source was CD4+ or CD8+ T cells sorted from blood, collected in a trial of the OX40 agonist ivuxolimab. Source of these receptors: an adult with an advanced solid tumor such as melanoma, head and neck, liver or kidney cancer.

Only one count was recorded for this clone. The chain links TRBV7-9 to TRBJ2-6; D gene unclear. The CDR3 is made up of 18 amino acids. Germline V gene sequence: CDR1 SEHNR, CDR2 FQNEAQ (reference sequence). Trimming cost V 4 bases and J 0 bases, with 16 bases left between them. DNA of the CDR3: TGTGCCAGCAGCTCCCCGCTGGGCAGCCCCTCTGGGGCCAACGTCCTGACTTTC. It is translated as CASSSPLGSPSGANVLTF.

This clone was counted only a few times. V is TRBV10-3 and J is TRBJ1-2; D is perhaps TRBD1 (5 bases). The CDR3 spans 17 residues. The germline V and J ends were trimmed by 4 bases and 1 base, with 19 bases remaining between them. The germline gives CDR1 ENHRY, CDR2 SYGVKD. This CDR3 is CAISVRVGTRLNYGYTF. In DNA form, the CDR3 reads TGTGCCATCAGTGTACGGGTCGGGACTCGTCTTAACTATGGCTACACCTTC.

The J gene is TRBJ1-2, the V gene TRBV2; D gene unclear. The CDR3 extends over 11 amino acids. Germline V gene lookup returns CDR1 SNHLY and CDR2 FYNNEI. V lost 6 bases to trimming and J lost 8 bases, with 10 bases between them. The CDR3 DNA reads TGTGCCAGCAGGGTAGCAGACGGCTACACCTTC. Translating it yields CASRVADGYTF.

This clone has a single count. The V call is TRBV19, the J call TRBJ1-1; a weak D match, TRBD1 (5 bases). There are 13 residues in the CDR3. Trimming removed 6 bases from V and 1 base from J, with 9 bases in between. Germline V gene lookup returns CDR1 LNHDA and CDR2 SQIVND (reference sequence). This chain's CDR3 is CASSYGGNTEAFF. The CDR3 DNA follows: TGTGCCAGTAGCTACGGGGGGAACACTGAAGCTTTCTTT.

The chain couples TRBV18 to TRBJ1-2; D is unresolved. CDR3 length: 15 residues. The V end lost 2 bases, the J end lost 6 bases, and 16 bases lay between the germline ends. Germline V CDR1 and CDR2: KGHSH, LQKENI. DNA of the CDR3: TGTGCCAGCTCACCAACCTCAGCGTCCACGAATGGCTACACCTTC. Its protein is CASSPTSASTNGYTF.

DNA of the CDR3: TGTGCCAGCAGTTGGGACAGGGGGCTAAGTCGGCAGTACTTC. Translated: CASSWDRGLSRQYF. The rearrangement joins TRBV27 to TRBJ2-7; TRBD1 agrees at 12 bases. With 4 bases clipped from V and 9 bases from J, the junction kept 7 bases outside the gene matches. Germline assignment: CDR1 MNHEY and CDR2 SMNVEV (reference sequence). There are 14 residues in the CDR3.

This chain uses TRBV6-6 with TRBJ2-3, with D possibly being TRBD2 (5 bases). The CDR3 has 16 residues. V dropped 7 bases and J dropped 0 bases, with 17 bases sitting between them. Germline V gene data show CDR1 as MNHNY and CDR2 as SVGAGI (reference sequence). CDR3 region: CASTAAGPTSTDTQYF. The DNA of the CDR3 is TGTGCCAGCACCGCGGCGGGCCCCACCAGCACAGATACGCAGTATTTT.

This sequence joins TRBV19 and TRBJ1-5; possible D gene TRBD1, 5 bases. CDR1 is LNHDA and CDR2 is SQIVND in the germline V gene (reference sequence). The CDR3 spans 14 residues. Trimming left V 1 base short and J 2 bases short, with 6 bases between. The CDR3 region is CASSIAGRNQPQHF. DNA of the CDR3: TGTGCCAGTAGTATAGCAGGGCGCAATCAGCCCCAGCATTTT.

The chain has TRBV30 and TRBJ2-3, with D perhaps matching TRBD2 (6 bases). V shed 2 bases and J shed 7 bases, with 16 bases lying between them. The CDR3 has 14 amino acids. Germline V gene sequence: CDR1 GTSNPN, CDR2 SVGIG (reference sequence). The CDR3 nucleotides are TGTGCCTGGAGTACGGACGGGACTGCTAATACGCAGTATTTT. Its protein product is CAWSTDGTANTQYF.

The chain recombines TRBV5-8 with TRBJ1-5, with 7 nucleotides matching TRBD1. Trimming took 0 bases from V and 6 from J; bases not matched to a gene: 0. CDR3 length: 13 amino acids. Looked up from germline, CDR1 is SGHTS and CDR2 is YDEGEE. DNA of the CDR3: TGTGCCAGCAGCTTGGACAGGGGTCAGCCCCAGCATTTT. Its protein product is CASSLDRGQPQHF.

CDR3 amino acids: CASSFGGTSQETQYF. In DNA, the CDR3 is TGTGCCAGCAGCTTCGGCGGGACTTCACAAGAGACCCAGTACTTC. This chain joins TRBV11-2 and TRBJ2-5; maybe TRBD2 (6 bases). CDR3 length: 15 amino acids. Per the germline V gene, CDR1 is SGHAT and CDR2 is FQNNGV. V gave up 3 bases and J gave up 2 bases, with 13 bases separating them.

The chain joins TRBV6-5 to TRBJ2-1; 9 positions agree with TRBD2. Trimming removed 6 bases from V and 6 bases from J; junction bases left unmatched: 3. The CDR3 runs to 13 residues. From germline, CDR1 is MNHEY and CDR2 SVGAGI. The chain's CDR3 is CASRLAGSNEQFF. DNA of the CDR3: TGTGCCAGCAGGCTAGCGGGGAGCAATGAGCAGTTCTTC.

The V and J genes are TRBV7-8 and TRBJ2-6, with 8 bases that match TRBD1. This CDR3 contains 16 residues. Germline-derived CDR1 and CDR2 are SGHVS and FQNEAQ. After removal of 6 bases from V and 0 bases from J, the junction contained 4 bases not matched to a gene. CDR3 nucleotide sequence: TGTGCCAGCAGTGGACAGGGCGACTCTGGGGCCAACGTCCTGACTTTC. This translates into CASSGQGDSGANVLTF.

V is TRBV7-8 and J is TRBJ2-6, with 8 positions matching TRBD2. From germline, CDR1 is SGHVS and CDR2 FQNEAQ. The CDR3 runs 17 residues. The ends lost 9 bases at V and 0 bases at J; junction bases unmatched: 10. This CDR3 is CASRPPGGHSGANVLTF. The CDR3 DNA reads TGTGCCAGTCGCCCCCCGGGGGGGCACTCTGGGGCCAACGTCCTGACTTTC.

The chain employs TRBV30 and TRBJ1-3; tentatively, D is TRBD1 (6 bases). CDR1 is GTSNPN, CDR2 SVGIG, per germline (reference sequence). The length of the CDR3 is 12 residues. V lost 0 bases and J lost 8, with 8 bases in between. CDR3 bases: TGTGCCTGGAGTGTACAGGGTTACACCATATATTTT. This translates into CAWSVQGYTIYF.

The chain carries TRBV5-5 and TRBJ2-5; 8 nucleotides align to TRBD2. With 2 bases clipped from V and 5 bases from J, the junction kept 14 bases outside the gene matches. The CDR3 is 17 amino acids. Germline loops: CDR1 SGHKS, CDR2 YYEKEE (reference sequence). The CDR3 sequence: CASSFWLVAGSGETQYF. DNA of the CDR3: TGTGCCAGCAGCTTCTGGTTGGTAGCGGGATCGGGGGAGACCCAGTACTTC.

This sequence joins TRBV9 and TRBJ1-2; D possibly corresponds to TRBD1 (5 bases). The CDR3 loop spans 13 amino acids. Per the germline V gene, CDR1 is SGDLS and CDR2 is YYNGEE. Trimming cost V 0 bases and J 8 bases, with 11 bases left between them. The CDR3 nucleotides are TGTGCCAGCAGCGTAGAGGCAGGGCTCGGCTACACCTTC. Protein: CASSVEAGLGYTF. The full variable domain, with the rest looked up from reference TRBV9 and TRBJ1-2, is DSGVTQTPKHLITATGQRVTLRCSPRSGDLSVYWYQQSLDQGLQFLIQYYNGEERAKGNILERFSAQQFPDLHSELNLSSLELGDSALYFCASSVEAGLGYTFGSGTRLTVV.

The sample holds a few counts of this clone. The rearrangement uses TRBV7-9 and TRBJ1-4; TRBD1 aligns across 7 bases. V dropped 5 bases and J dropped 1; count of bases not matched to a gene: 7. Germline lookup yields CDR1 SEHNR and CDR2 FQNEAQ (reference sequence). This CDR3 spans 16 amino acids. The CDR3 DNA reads TGTGCCAGCAGCCTGATACCAGGGGGAACTAATGAAAAACTGTTTTTT. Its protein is CASSLIPGGTNEKLFF.

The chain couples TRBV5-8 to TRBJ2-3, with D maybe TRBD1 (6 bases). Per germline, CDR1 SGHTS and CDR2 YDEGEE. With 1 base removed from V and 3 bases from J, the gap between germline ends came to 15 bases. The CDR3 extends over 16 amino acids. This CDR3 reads CASSLTSQGWTDTQYF. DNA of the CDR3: TGTGCCAGCAGCTTGACGTCACAGGGTTGGACAGATACGCAGTATTTT.

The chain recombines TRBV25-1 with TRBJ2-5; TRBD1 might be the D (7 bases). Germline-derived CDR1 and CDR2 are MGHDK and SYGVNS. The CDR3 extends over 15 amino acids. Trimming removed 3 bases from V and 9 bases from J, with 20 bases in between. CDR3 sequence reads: CASSDPGGGSLAQYF. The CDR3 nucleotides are TGTGCCAGCAGTGACCCAGGAGGGGGCTCGTTGGCCCAGTACTTC.

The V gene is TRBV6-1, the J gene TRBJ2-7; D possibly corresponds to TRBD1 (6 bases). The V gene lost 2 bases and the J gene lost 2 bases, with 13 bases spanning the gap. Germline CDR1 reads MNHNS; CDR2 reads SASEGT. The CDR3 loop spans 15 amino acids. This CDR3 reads CASSEMGAQPYEQYF. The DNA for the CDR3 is TGTGCCAGCAGTGAAATGGGGGCTCAACCCTACGAGCAGTACTTC.

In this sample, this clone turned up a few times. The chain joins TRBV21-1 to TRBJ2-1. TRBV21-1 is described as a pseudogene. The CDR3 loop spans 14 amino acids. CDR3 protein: CASSKGVRWGEQFF. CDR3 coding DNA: TGTGCCAGCAGCAAAGGGGTCCGATGGGGTGAGCAGTTCTTC.

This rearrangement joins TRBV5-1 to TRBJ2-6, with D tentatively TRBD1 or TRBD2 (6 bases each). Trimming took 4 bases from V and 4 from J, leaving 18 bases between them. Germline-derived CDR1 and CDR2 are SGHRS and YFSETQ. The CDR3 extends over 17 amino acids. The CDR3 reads CASSQTWGAQGANVLTF. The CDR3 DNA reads TGCGCCAGCAGCCAGACCTGGGGGGCGCAGGGGGCCAACGTCCTGACTTTC.